This T cell receptor beta chain is from a study of blood T cell repertoires in COVID-19. About the study: Donors in the United States, Italy and Spain gave samples during acute or convalescent COVID-19. Sources were T cells, B-cell-depleted T cells, or PBMCs; the material itself was cDNA or gDNA.

V shed 0 bases and J shed 5 bases, with 11 bases lying between them. In germline, CDR1 is SGHDT, CDR2 YYEEEE. The CDR3 covers 14 residues. Per the original data handling: Amplification of reference gene primers provided the estimated nucleated cell counts. Sequencing was performed with immunoSEQ multiplex PCR; in TCRdb, only in-frame clones are kept and a portion is missing. V, J and clone size are taken as reported in that table, and D and trimming were inferred from the DNA itself. The sample holds approximately 99,000 clones, 79% seen once. In this sample, this clone turned up a few times. This receptor was taken from a woman at least 80 years old with active or convalescent COVID-19. Material for sequencing was peripheral blood. This chain connects TRBV5-6 to TRBJ2-5; no firm D call. The CDR3 is CASSLGSPGETQYF. CDR3 nucleotides: TGTGCCAGCAGCTTGGGTTCTCCCGGGGAGACCCAGTACTTC.